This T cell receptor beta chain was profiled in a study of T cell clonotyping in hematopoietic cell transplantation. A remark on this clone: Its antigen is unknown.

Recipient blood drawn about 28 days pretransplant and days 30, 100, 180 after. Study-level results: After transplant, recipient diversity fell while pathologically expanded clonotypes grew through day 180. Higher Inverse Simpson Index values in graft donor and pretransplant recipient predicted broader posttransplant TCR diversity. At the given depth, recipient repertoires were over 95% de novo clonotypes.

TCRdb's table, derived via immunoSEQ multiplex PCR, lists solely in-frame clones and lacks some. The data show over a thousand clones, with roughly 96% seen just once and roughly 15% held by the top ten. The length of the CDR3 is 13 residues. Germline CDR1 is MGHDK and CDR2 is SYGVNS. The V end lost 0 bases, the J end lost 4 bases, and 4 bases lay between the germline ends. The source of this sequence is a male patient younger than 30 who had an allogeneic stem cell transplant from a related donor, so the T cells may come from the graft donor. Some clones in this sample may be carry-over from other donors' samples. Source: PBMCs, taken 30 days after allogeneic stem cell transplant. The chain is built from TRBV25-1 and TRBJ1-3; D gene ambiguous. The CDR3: CASSEYAGNTIYF. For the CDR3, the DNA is TGTGCCAGCAGTGAATATGCGGGAAACACCATATATTTT.